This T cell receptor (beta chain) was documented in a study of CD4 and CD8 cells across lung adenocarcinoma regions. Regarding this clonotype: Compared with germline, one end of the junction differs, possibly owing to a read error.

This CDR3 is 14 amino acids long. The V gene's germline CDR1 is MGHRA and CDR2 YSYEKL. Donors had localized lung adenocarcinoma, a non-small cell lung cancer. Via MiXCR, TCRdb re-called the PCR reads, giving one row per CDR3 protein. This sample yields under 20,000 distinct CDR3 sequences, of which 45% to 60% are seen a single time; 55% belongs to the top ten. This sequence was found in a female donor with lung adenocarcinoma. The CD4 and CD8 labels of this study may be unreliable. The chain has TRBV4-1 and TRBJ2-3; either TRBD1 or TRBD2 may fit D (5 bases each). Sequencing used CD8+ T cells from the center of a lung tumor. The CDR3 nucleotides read TGCGCCAGCTCAAGGCTGAGGGGCACAAATACTCAGTACTTT. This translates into CASSRLRGTNTQYF.